The TCR beta chain under discussion was sequenced for a study of long-term antiretroviral therapy in people with HIV. The CDR3 runs 13 residues. The V end lost 7 bases, the J end lost 2 bases, and 11 bases lay between the germline ends. The germline V gene encodes CDR1 MGHDK and CDR2 SYGVNS. It was version v3.0 of the immunoSEQ assay that was run at survey level. Clones were sequenced by immunoSEQ multiplex PCR, and TCRdb holds only the in-frame ones, with some missing. The sample holds around 20,000 clones, less than 85% seen once. This clonotype originated in a man between 18 and 35 years old with HIV. Sequencing was performed on unsorted PBMCs, taken at the start of antiretroviral therapy, before treatment. This chain joins TRBV25-1 and TRBJ1-1; D uncertain. CDR3 protein: CASTAGGNTEAFF. The CDR3 nucleotides read TGTGCCAGCACGGCGGGTGGAAACACTGAAGCTTTCTTT.